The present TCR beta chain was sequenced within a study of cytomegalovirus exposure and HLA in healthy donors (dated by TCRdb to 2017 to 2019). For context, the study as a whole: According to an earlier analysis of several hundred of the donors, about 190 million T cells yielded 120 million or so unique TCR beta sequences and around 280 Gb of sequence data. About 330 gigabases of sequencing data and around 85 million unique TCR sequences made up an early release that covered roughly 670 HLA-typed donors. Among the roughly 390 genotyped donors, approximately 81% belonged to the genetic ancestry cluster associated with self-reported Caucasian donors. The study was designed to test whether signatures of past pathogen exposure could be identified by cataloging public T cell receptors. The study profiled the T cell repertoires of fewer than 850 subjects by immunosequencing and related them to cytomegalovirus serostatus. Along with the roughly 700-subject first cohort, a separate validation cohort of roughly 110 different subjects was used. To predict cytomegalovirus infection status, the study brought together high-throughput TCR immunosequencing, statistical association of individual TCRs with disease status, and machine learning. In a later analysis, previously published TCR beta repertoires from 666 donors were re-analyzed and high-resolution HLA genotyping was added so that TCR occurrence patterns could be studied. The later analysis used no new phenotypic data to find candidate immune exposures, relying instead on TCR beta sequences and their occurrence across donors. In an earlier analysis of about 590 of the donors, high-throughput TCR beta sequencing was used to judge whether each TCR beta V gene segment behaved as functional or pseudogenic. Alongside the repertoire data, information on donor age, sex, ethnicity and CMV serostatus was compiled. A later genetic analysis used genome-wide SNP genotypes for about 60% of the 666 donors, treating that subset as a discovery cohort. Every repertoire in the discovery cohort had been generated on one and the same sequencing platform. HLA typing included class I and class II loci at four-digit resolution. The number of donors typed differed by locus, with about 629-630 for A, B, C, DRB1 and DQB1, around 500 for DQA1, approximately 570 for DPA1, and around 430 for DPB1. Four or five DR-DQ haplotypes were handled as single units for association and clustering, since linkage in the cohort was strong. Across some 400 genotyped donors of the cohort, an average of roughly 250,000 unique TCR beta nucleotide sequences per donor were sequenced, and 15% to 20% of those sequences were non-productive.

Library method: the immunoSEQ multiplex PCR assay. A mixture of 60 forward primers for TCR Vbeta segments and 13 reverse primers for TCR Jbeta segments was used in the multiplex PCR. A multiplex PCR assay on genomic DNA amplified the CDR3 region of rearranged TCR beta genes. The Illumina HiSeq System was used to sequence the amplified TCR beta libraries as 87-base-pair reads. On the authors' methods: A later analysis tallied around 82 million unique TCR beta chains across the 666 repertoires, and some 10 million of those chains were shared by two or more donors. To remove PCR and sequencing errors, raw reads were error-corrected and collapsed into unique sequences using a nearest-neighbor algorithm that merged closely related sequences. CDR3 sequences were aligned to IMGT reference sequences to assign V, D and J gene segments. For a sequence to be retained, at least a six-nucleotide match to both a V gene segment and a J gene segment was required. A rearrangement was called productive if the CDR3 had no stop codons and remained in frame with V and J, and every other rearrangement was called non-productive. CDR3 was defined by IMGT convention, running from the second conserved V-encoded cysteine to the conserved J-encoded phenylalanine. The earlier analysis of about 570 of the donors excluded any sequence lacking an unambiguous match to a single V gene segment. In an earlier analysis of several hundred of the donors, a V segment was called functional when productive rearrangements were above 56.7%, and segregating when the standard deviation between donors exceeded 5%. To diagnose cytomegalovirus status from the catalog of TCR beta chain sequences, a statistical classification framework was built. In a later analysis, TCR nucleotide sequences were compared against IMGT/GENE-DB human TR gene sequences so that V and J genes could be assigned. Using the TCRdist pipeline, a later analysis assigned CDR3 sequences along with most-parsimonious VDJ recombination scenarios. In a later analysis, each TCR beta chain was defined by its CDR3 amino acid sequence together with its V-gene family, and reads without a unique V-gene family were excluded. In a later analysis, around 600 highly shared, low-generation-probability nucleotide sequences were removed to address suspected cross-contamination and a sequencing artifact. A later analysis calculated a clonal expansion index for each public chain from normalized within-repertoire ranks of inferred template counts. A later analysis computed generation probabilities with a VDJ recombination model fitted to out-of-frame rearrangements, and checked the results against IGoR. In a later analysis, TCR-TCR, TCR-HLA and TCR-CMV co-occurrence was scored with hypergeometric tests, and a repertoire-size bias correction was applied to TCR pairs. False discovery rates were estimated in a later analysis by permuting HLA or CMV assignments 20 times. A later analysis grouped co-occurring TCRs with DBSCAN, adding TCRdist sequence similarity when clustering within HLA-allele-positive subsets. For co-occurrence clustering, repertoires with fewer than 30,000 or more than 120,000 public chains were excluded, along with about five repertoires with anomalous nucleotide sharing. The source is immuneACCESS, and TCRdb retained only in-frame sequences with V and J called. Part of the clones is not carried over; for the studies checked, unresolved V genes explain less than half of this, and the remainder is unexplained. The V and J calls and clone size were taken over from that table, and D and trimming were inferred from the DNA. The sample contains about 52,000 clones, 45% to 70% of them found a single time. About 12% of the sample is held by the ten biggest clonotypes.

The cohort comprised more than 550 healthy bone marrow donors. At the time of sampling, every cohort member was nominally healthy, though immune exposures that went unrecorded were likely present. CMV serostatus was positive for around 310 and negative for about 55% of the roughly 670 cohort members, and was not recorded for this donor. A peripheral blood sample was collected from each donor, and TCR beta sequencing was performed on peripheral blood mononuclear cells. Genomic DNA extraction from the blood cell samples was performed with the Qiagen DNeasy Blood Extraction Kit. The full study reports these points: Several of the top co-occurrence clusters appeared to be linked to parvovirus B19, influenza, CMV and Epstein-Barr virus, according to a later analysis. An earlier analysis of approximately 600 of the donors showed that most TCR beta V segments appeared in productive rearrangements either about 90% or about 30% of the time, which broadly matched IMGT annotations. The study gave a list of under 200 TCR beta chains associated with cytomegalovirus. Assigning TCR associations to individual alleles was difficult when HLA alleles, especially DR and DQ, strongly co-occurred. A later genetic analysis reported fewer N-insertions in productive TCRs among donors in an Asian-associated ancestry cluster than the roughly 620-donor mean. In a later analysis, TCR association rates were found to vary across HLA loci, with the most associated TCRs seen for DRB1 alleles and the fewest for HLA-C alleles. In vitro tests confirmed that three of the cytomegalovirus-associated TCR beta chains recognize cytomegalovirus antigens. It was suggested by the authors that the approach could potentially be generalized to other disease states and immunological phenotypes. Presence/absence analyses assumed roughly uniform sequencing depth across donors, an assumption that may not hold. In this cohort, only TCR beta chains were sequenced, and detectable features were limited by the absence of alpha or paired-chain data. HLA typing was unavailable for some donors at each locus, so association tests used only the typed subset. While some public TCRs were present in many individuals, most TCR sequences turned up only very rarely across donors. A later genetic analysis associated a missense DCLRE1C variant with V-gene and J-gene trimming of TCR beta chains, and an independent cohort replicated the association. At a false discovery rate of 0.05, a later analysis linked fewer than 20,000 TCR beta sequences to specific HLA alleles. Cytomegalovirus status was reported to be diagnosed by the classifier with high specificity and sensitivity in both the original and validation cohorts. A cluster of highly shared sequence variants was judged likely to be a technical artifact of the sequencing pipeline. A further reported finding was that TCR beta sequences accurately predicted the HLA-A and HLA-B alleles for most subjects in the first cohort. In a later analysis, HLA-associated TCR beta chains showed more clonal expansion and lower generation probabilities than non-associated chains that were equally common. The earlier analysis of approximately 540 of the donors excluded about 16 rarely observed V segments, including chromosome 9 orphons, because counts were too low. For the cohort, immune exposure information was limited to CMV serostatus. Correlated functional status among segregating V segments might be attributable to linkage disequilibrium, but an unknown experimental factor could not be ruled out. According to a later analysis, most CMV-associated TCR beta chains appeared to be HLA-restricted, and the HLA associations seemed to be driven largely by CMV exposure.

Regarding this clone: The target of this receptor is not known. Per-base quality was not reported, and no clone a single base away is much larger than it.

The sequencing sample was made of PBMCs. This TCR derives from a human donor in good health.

The CDR3 corresponds to CASNVRDRVGEQYF. The nucleotides read TGTGCCAGCAACGTCCGGGACAGGGTCGGCGAGCAGTACTTC. The sequence joins TRBV13 to TRBJ2-7; a stretch of 9 junction bases matches TRBD1. V is pruned by 7 bases and J by 6 bases, leaving 10 bases of the junction without a gene match. CDR1 and CDR2, per the germline V gene (reference sequence), are PRHDT and FYEKMQ. Its CDR3 holds 14 amino acids, cysteine through phenylalanine. The entry retains the CDR3 DNA only, 42 bases that are in frame from base 1.